This TCR beta chain was sequenced during a study of shared clonotypes between healthy human individuals (dated by TCRdb to about 2020). Background on the whole study: Three men and a couple of women, aged 18 to 49 years, made up the cohort. Blood TCR repertoires of several healthy adults were deeply sequenced to estimate repertoire size and the extent of clonotype sharing between individuals. To increase sequencing depth and limit assay-specific biases, different laboratories used diverse techniques to prepare libraries and sequence TCR repertoires. Between about 0.8 and 8.9 billion PBMCs per donor were obtained by leukapheresis. For each donor, CD4 naive and CD4 memory were each run on three plates, CD8 naive on two plates, and CD8 memory on one plate. Points the paper makes about the study in general: Naive subsets generally had larger estimated clonotype richness than memory subsets. Rarefaction of sorted-subset datasets indicated incomplete sequencing despite the large sequencing depth. Based on pairwise subsampling, the degree of clonotype sharing among donors was expected to be affected by sequencing depth. Sharing across a handful of donors was observed for around 5% of naive CD4, under 4% of naive CD8, 2% to 2.5% of memory CD4, and approximately 0.41% of memory CD8 clonotypes. The small number of donors limited the genetic and exposure-history diversity represented. Compared with non-shared clonotypes, clonotypes shared by all four sorted-subset donors had higher generation probabilities. Only blood was sampled, and tissue TCR repertoires likely differ from those in blood.

Comment on this clone: Its antigen is unknown. Per-base quality was not reported, and no clone a single base away is much larger than it. Other DNA sequences in this specimen translate into the identical CDR3.

Using the deep immunoSEQ assay, multiplex PCR amplified TCR CDR3 regions from genomic DNA. Extracted genomic DNA from each cell subset was spread evenly across all wells of several immunoSEQ 96-well plates, with each plate serving as a replicate. For sorted subsets, each replicate PCR was loaded with 200 ng genomic DNA, equivalent to 32,000 or so T cell genomes. The purified libraries were quantified using a Qubit 3.0 fluorometer, sized with a Bioanalyzer 2100, and then quantified again using the KAPA Library Quantification kit. Every immunoSEQ 96-well plate was sequenced on a separate single-read 150-cycle Illumina NextSeq 550 flow cell. Regarding the original processing steps: Because the immunoSEQ output held only junctional sequences and lacked quality scores, the filtering could not match the filtering applied to full-length reads. Sequences were annotated with PyIR, a Python wrapper for IgBLAST v1.9, using IMGT germline references to assign V/J genes and CDR3. Reads were filtered out if the reads had weak V/J assignments (E-value above 1e-6), no CDR3, stop codons, out-of-frame junctions, or ambiguous translated residues. V3J clonotypes were defined by identical inferred V gene, J gene, and CDR3 amino acid sequence. Percentage overlap between repertoires was computed as shared unique clonotypes divided by the size of the smaller repertoire. Richness of each repertoire was evaluated using RTK rarefaction, the Chao1 estimator, and Recon v2.1 estimates of unobserved clonotypes. OLGA was used to compute generation probabilities for all TCRbeta clonotypes that the gDNA method yielded from a few donors. Not all clones reach the TCRdb copy of this immuneACCESS table, which keeps in-frame sequences only. Checked studies attribute under half of the gap to unresolved V genes and leave the rest unexplained. D and trimming were read from the DNA, whereas the V and J calls and clone size are those reported in that table. In all, the sample holds some 2.1 million clones, and roughly 93% of those were seen once. The ten biggest clones cover 1.5% to 2% of the sample.

V loses 0 bases, J loses 4 bases, and the germline ends lie 6 bases apart. Spanning cysteine to phenylalanine, the CDR3 consists of 13 amino acids. Only CDR3 DNA is held: 39 bases, read in frame from base 1. Via the germline V gene (reference sequence), CDR1 is SEHNR and CDR2 FQNEAQ. For the CD8 naive samples, CD45RO-negative cells were positively selected for CCR7, yielding a CD45RA+CCR7+ population from which TemRA cells were excluded. The donors were healthy, HIV-negative adults with no recently reported acute infections or vaccinations. All donors were Caucasian adults living in Nashville, Tennessee, USA. Blood was obtained by leukapheresis, after which PBMCs were separated by Ficoll-Histopaque density gradient centrifugation and cryopreserved in liquid nitrogen vapor phase. Purity and quantity of every magnetically sorted T cell population were checked by analytical flow cytometry. Each sorted fraction had its genomic DNA isolated and then quantified by UV absorbance on a Nanodrop 2000c.

This TCR was sampled from a man in his late teens or twenties in good health. Some clones in this sample may be carry-over from other donors' samples. Sequencing was performed on naive CD8+ T cells from PBMCs. The sample's cell subset or site label is to be understood as: CD45RA+CCR7+. The sequence joins TRBV7-9 to TRBJ1-1; TRBD1 might be the D gene, on 5 matching bases. The nucleotides are TGTGCCAGCAGCTTAGCAGGGGTCACTGAAGCTTTCTTT. This gives the protein CASSLAGVTEAFF.